This TCR beta chain was sequenced in a study of cytomegalovirus exposure and HLA in healthy donors. Primers: 60 Vbeta forward and 13 Jbeta reverse. Data came from immunoSEQ multiplex PCR; TCRdb stores just in-frame clones and leaves some out. This repertoire shows about 90,000 clones, around 64% found once; its top ten account for 2.1%. CDR3 length: 16 residues. V lost 4 bases to trimming and J lost 1 base, with 14 bases between them. Germline assignment: CDR1 MNHEY and CDR2 SVGAGI. The V gene is TRBV6-5, the J gene TRBJ1-5, with D unresolved. This receptor was obtained from a man younger than 40 in good health and CMV-seronegative. Sequencing was performed on PBMCs. The CDR3 spells CASSSVGVRSNQPQHF. The CDR3 region has the DNA TGTGCCAGCAGTTCCGTCGGGGTGAGGAGCAATCAGCCCCAGCATTTT.